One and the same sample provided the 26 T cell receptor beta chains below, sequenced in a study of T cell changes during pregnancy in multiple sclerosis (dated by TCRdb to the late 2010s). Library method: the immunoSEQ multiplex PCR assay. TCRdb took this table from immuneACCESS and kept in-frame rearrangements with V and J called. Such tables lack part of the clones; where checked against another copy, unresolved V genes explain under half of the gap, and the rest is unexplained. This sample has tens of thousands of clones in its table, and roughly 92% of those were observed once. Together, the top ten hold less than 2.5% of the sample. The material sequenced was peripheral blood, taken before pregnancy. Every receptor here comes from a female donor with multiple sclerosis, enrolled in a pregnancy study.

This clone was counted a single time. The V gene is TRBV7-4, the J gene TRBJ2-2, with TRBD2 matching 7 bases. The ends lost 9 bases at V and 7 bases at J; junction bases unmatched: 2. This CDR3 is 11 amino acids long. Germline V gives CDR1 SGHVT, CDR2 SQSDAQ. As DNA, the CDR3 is TGTGCCAGGGCGGGAGTCGGGGAGCTGTTTTTT. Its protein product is CARAGVGELFF.

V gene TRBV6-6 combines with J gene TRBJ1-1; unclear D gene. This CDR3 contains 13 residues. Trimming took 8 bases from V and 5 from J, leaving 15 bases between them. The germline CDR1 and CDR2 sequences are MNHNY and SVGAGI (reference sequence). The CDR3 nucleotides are TGTGCCAGCGCAGGTATAATAGAGACTGAAGCTTTCTTT. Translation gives CASAGIIETEAFF.

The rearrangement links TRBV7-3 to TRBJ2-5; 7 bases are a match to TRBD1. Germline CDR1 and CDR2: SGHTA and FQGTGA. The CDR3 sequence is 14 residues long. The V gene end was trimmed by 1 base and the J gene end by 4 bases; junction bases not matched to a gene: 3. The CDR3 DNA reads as TGTGCCAGCAGCTTAAGGGCAGGGGGAGAGACCCAGTACTTC. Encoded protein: CASSLRAGGETQYF.

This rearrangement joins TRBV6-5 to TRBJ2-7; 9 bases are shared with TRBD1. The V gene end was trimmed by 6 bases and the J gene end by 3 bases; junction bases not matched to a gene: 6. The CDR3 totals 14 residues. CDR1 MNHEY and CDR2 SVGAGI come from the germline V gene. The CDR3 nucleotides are TGTGCCAGCAGAGAGCCGGGACAGGGCTACGAGCAGTACTTC. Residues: CASREPGQGYEQYF.

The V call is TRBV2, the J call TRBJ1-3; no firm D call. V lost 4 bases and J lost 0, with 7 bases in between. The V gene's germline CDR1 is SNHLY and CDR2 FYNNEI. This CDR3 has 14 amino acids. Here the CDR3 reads CASSVRDSGNTIYF. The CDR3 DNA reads TGTGCCAGCAGTGTACGGGACTCTGGAAACACCATATATTTT.

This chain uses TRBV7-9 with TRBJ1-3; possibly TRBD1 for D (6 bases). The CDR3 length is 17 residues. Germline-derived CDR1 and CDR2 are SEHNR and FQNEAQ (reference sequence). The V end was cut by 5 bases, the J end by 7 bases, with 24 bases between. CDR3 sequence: CASSGQRQALPGNTIYF. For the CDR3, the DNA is TGTGCCAGCAGCGGCCAAAGACAGGCCCTGCCCGGGAACACCATATATTTT. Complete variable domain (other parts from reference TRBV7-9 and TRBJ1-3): DTGVSQNPRHKITKRGQNVTFRCDPISEHNRLYWYRQTLGQGPEFLTYFQNEAQLEKSRLLSDRFSAERPKGSFSTLEIQRTEQGDSAMYLCASSGQRQALPGNTIYFGEGSWLTVV.

The CDR3 here is CASSLGTSGRHTDTQYF. DNA for the CDR3: TGCGCCAGCAGCCTTGGGACTAGCGGGAGGCACACAGATACGCAGTATTTT. The V and J genes are TRBV5-1 and TRBJ2-3, with TRBD2 identical over 15 bases. This CDR3 is built from 17 residues. J was trimmed by 2 bases and V by 4 bases; bases with no gene match: 5. The V gene's germline CDR1 is SGHRS and CDR2 YFSETQ.

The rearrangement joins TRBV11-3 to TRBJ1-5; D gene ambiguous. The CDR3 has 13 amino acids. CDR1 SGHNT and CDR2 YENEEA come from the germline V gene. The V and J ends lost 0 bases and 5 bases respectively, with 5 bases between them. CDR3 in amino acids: CASSLDQYQPQHF. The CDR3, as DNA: TGTGCCAGCAGCTTAGATCAGTATCAGCCCCAGCATTTT.

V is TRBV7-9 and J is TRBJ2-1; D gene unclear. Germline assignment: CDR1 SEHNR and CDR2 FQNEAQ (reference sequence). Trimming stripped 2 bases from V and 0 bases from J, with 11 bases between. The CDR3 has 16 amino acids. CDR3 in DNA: TGTGCCAGCAGCTTATGGTTTGGCCTCTCCTACAATGAGCAGTTCTTC. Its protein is CASSLWFGLSYNEQFF.

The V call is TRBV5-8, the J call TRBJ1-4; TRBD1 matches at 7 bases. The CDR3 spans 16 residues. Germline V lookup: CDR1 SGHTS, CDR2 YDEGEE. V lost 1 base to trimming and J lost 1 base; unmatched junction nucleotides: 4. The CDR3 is CASSLSGQLTNEKLFF. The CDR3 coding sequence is TGTGCCAGCAGCTTGTCGGGACAGCTAACTAATGAAAAACTGTTTTTT. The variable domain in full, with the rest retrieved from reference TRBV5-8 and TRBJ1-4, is EAGVTQSPTHLIKTRGQQATLRCSPISGHTSVYWYQQALGLGLQFLLWYDEGEERNRGNFPPRFSGRQFPNYSSELNVNALELEDSALYLCASSLSGQLTNEKLFFGSGTQLSVL.

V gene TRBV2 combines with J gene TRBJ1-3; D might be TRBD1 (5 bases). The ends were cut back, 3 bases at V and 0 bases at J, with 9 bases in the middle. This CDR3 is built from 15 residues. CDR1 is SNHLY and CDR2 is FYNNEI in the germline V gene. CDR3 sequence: CASSDGHHSGNTIYF. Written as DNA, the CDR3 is TGTGCCAGCAGTGACGGACATCACTCTGGAAACACCATATATTTT.

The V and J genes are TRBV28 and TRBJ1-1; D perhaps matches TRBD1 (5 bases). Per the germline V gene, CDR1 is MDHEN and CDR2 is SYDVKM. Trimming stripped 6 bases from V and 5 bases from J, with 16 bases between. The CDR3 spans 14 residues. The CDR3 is CASSPHAPGTEAFF. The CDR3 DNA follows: TGTGCCAGCAGCCCCCATGCCCCAGGGACTGAAGCTTTCTTT.

The CDR3 protein is CASSQGLTKQAYYEQYF. CDR3 coding DNA: TGTGCCAGCAGCCAAGGATTGACGAAACAGGCCTACTACGAGCAGTACTTC. V gene TRBV14 combines with J gene TRBJ2-7; TRBD1 is a possible D gene (5 bases). CDR3 length: 17 amino acids. V lost 1 base to trimming and J lost 3 bases, with 19 bases between them. Germline CDR1 SGHDN, CDR2 FVKESK.

The CDR3 nucleotides read TGTGCCAGCAGCTTGGTGGGTTTAGGGGGCTTCTACGAGCAGTACTTC. Its translation: CASSLVGLGGFYEQYF. The chain recombines TRBV7-9 with TRBJ2-7, with 7 bases fitting TRBD1. V gave up 3 bases and J gave up 3 bases; unmatched junction bases: 11. The CDR3 sequence is 16 residues long. Germline CDR1 and CDR2: SEHNR and FQNEAQ (reference sequence). The full variable domain, in which reference TRBV7-9 and TRBJ2-7 provide the parts outside the CDR3, is DTGVSQNPRHKITKRGQNVTFRCDPISEHNRLYWYRQTLGQGPEFLTYFQNEAQLEKSRLLSDRFSAERPKGSFSTLEIQRTEQGDSAMYLCASSLVGLGGFYEQYFGPGTRLTVT.

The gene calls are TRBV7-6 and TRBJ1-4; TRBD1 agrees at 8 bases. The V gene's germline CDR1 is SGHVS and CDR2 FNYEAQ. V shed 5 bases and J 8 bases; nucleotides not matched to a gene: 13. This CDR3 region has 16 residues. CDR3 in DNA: TGTGCCAGCAGCACCCAACTAACAGGGGGGGACGAAAAACTGTTTTTT. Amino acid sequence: CASSTQLTGGDEKLFF.

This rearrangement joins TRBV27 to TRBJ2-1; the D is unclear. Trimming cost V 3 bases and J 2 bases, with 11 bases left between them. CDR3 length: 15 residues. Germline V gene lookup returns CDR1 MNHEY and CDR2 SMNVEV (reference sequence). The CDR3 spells CASSFSSVAYNEQFF. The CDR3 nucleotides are TGTGCCAGCAGTTTTAGTTCCGTAGCCTACAATGAGCAGTTCTTC.

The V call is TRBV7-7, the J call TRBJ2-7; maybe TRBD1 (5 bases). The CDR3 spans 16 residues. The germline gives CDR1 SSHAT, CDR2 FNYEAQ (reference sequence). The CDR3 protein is CATKKTTVRSSYEQYF. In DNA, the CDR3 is TGTGCTACCAAAAAAACGACAGTGAGGAGCTCCTACGAGCAGTACTTC.

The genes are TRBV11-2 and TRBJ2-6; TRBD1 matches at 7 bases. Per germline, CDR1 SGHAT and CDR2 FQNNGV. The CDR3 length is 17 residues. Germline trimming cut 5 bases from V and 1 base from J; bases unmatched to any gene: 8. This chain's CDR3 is CASSPGTVISGANVLTF. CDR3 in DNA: TGTGCCAGCAGCCCTGGGACAGTTATTTCTGGGGCCAACGTCCTGACTTTC.

This CDR3 is CASSLRASGRSSSYNEQFF. DNA of the CDR3: TGTGCCAGCAGTTTAAGGGCTAGCGGGAGGTCCAGCTCCTACAATGAGCAGTTCTTC. V is TRBV27 and J is TRBJ2-1, with 11 bases matching TRBD2. Germline V gene lookup returns CDR1 MNHEY and CDR2 SMNVEV (reference sequence). V shed 2 bases and J 0 bases; nucleotides not matched to a gene: 9. This CDR3 has 19 amino acids.

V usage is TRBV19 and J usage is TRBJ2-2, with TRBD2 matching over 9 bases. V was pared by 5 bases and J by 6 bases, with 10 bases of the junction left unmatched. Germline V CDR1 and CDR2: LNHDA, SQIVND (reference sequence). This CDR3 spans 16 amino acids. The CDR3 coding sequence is TGTGCCAGTAGTCCAATGTGGGCGGGAGGGCCCGGGGAGCTGTTTTTT. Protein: CASSPMWAGGPGELFF.

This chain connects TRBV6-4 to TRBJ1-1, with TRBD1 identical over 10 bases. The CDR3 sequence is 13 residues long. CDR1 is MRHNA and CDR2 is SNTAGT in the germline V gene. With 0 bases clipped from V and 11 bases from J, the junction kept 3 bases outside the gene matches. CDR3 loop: CASSDSGTGAAFF. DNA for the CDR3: TGTGCCAGCAGTGACTCCGGGACAGGGGCCGCTTTCTTT.

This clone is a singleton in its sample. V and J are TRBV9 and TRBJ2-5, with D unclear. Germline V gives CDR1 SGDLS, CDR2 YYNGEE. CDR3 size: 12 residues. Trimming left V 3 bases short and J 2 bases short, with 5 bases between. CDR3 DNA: TGTGCCAGCAGCGCTGAGCAAGAGACCCAGTACTTC. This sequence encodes CASSAEQETQYF. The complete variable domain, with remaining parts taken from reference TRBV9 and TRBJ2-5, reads DSGVTQTPKHLITATGQRVTLRCSPRSGDLSVYWYQQSLDQGLQFLIQYYNGEERAKGNILERFSAQQFPDLHSELNLSSLELGDSALYFCASSAEQETQYFGPGTRLLVL.

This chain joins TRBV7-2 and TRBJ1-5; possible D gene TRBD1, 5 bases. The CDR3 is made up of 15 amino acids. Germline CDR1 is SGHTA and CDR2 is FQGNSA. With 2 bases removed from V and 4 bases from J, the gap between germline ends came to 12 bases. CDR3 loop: CASSLREGLNQPQHF. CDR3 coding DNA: TGTGCCAGCAGCTTAAGGGAGGGACTGAATCAGCCCCAGCATTTT.

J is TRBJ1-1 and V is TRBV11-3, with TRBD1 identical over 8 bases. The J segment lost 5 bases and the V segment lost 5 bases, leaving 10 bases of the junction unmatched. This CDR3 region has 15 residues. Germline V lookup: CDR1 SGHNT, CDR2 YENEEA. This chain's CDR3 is CASSGSRGRKTEAFF. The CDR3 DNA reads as TGTGCCAGCAGCGGAAGCAGGGGGCGAAAAACTGAAGCTTTCTTT.

CDR3 sequence: CASRQNEAGAGGYTF. The CDR3 region has the DNA TGTGCCAGCCGCCAAAACGAGGCAGGGGCCGGTGGCTACACCTTC. This chain uses TRBV7-8 with TRBJ1-2; tentative D call: TRBD1 (6 bases). Trimming pared 8 bases from V and 7 bases from J, leaving 23 bases between. Germline V gene data show CDR1 as SGHVS and CDR2 as FQNEAQ. The CDR3 spans 15 residues.

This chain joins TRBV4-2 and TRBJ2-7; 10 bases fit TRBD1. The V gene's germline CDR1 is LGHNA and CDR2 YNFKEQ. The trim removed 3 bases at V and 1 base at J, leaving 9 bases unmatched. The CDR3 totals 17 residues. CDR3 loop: CASSHLDRGQRSYEQYF. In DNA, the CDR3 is TGTGCCAGCAGCCACCTCGACAGGGGGCAGCGATCCTACGAGCAGTACTTC.